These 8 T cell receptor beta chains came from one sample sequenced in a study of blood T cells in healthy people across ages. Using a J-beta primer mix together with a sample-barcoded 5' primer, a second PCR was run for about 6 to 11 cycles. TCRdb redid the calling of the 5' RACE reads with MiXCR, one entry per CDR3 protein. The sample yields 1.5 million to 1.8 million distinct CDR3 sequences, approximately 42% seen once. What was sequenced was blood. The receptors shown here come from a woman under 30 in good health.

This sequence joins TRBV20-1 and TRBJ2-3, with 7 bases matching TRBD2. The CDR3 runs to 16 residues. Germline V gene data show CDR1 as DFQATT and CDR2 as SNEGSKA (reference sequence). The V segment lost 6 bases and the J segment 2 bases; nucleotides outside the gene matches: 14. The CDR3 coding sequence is TGCAGTGCATACCCTAGCGGAGATTACTTCACAGATACGCAGTATTTT. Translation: CSAYPSGDYFTDTQYF.

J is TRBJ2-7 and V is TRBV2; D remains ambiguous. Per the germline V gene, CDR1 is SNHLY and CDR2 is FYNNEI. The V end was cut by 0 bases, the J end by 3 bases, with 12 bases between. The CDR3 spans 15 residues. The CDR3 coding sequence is TGTGCCAGCAGTGAAGCGCCAGGCTTAATCTACGAGCAGTACTTC. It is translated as CASSEAPGLIYEQYF. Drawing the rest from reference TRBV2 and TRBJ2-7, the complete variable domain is EPEVTQTPSHQVTQMGQEVILRCVPISNHLYFYWYRQILGQKVEFLVSFYNNEISEKSEIFDDQFSVERPDGSNFTLKIRSTKLEDSAMYFCASSEAPGLIYEQYFGPGTRLTVT.

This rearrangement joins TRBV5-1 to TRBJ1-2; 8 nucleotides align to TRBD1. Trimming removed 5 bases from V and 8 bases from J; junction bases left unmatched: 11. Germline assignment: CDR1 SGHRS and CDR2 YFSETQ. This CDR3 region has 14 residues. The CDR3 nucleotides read TGCGCCAGCAGAGGCCTGGACAGGGAAAACGGCTACACCTTC. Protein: CASRGLDRENGYTF.

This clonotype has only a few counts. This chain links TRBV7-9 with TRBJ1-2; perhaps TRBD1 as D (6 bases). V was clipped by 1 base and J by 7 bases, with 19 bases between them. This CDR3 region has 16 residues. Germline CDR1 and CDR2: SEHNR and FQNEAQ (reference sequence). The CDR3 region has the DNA TGTGCCAGCAGCTTAGAAAGCACAGGGCCGCGCTTTGGCTACACCTTC. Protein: CASSLESTGPRFGYTF.

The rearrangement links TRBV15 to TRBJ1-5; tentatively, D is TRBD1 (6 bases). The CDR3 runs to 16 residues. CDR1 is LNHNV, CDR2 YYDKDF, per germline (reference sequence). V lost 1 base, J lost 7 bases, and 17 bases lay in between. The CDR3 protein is CATSRAPGDIWQPQHF. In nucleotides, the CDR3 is TGTGCCACCAGCAGAGCCCCGGGGGACATTTGGCAGCCCCAGCATTTT.

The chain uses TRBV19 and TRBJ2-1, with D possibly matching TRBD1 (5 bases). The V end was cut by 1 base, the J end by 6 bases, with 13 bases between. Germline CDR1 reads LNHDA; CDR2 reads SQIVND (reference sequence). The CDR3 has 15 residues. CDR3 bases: TGTGCCAGTAGTATAGCAGGGATAACCTTCAATGAGCAGTTCTTC. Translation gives CASSIAGITFNEQFF.

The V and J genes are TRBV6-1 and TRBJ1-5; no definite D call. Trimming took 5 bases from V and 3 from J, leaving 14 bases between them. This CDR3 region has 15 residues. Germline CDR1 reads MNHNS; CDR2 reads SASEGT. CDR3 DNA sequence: TGTGCCAGCAGTCCCGAGGGTCTCGACAATCAGCCCCAGCATTTT. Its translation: CASSPEGLDNQPQHF.

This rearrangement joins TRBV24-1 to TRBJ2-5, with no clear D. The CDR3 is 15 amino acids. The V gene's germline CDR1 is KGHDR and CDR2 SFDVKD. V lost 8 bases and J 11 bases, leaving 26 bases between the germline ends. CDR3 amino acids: CATNWRKTYYNEQYF. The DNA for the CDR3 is TGTGCCACCAATTGGCGGAAGACCTACTACAATGAGCAGTACTTC.